This is a list of T cell receptor beta chains from one sample in a study of blood T cell repertoires in COVID-19. The protocol was immunoSEQ multiplex PCR, while the TCRdb copy is restricted to in-frame clones and leaves out a portion. Of about 99,000 clones detected, over 65% appear once; the ten largest clones hold around a quarter. Sequenced sample: peripheral blood. Source of these receptors: a man aged 55 to 70 with acute or convalescent COVID-19. Both conserved end residues are part of each CDR3. A D gene is named only where the DNA matches it firmly. The size entry is marked missing in some rows and otherwise reads once, few, many or a size class.

d_call clone_size j_call v_call cdr3_nt cdr3_aa
TRBD2 . TRBJ2-3 TRBV18 TGTGCCAGCTCACCACCCTTACTAGCGGGAGGGCCGGTTACGCAGTATTTT CASSPPLLAGGPVTQYF
TRBD1 few TRBJ2-3 TRBV18 TGTGCCAGCTCACCACGACAGGGGGCGCGGGCAGATACGCAGTATTTT CASSPRQGARADTQYF
. . TRBJ2-5 TRBV29-1 TGCAGCGTTGGGGCAGCTCAAGAGACCCAGTACTTC CSVGAAQETQYF
TRBD1 . TRBJ2-7 TRBV11-1 TGTGCCAGCAGCCTGGACAGGCCTGGGGAGCAGTACTTC CASSLDRPGEQYF
. . TRBJ1-1 TRBV28 TGTGCCAGCTCTAGGTACACTGAAGCTTTCTTT CASSRYTEAFF
. once TRBJ2-1 TRBV9 TGTGCCAGCAGCGTAGAAGGCTGGGGGCGGGATGAGCAGTTCTTC CASSVEGWGRDEQFF
TRBD2 . TRBJ2-1 TRBV25-1 TGTGCCAGCCGGACTAGCTGGCCCCAATCTGGAACCTACAATGAGCAGTTCTTC CASRTSWPQSGTYNEQFF
TRBD2 . TRBJ2-1 TRBV4-1 TGCGCCAGCAGCCAAGCCCCGGGACTAGCGGGAGAGAGCTCCTACAATGAGCAGTTCTTC CASSQAPGLAGESSYNEQFF
TRBD1 . TRBJ2-2 TRBV19 TGTGCCAGTAGGACAGGGGTGACCGGGGAGCTGTTTTTT CASRTGVTGELFF
. . TRBJ2-5 TRBV19 TGTGCCAGTAGTACGGGTAGGGGGTACCAAGAGACCCAGTACTTC CASSTGRGYQETQYF
. . TRBJ2-2 TRBV6-5 TGTGCCAGCAGGAGATCCGGGGAGCTGTTTTTT CASRRSGELFF